The sample holds a few counts of the clone carrying this T cell receptor beta chain. Its target is unknown. Template-switching 5'RACE yielded the TCR cDNA; a universal primer site and UMIs were added in the process. TCRdb called the 5' RACE reads again in MiXCR, with one record for every CDR3 protein. The top ten clones hold roughly a third of a sample with some 150,000 distinct CDR3 sequences, around 8.5% of them seen once. The CDR3 length is 12 residues. V dropped 3 bases and J dropped 9 bases, with 11 bases sitting between them. Germline V gene sequence: CDR1 MNHEY, CDR2 SMNVEV (reference sequence). The data were taken from a study of T cells after yellow fever vaccination. The wider study: The SMART-Seq v4 Ultra Low Input method served to prepare the low-cell-number fractions. General study results and limits: Reappearance after the booster was observed for most primary-vaccination clones (around 95% CD4, just over 85% CD8).

The TCR sequence derives from a man aged 18 to 30 who received the YFV17D yellow fever vaccine. The sequencing here drew on CD8+ T cells sorted from PBMCs, taken 45 days after the yellow fever booster vaccination. The V call is TRBV27, the J call TRBJ2-5, with D unresolved. CDR3 coding DNA: TGTGCCAGCAGTTTCAATATGGGCCCCCAGTACTTC. Its translation: CASSFNMGPQYF.